The source of this T cell receptor beta chain is a study of beta chain features in type 1 diabetes. Study findings and constraints: TCRB CDR3s from Type 1 diabetes patients were moderately but significantly shorter in all four CD4+ subsets.

Every isolated RNA sample was fully reverse transcribed, so sequencing captured expressed TCRB transcripts. Assay used: immunoSEQ multiplex PCR; TCRdb lists only in-frame clones, some missing. Of 120,000 or so clones listed, roughly 17% are singletons. A few counts support this clone. The antigen is unknown. There are 14 residues in the CDR3. Germline V lookup: CDR1 SGHTA, CDR2 FQGNSA. V was clipped by 5 bases and J by 8 bases; unmatched bases: 7. The material sequenced was central memory CD4+ T cells from blood. The sequence came from a man between 18 and 35 years old with type 1 diabetes. V gene TRBV7-2 combines with J gene TRBJ2-3; 10 bases fit TRBD2. This CDR3 is CASSTTSGVGTQYF. DNA of the CDR3: TGTGCCAGCAGCACTACTAGCGGGGTGGGTACGCAGTATTTT.